This paragraph reports one TCR beta chain. Some clones are missing from TCRdb's copy, which holds only in-frame ones; the method was immunoSEQ multiplex PCR. The sample includes approximately 100,000 clones, around 90% seen only once; the top ten take around 3%. The record originates from a study of control samples from healthy donors and cancer patients. The V and J ends lost 5 bases and 4 bases, in that order; junction bases with no gene match: 11. The CDR3 is 15 residues long. Per germline, CDR1 MNHEY and CDR2 SMNVEV (reference sequence). The sequence derives from a human donor in good health. The donor label of this sample is uncertain. This rearrangement joins TRBV27 to TRBJ2-7, with TRBD1 identical over 7 bases. Sequencing was carried out using blood. The CDR3 nucleotides read TGTGCCAGCAGTATTGACAGGGCCCATCCATACGAGCAGTACTTC. Its protein is CASSIDRAHPYEQYF.